This is a list of T cell receptor beta chains from one sample in a study of blood T cell repertoires in COVID-19. Assay: immunoSEQ multiplex PCR; the TCRdb copy retains only in-frame clones and omits some. The table has about 88,000 clones, roughly 87% seen once. The material sequenced was peripheral blood. The receptors derive from a male donor with acute or convalescent COVID-19. The CDR3 runs from the conserved cysteine through the conserved F or W. Fields, in order: V gene, clone size, D gene, J gene, CDR3 DNA, CDR3 protein. D genes are given only for firm matches. The size of a clone is reported for some rows only, either as once, few or many, or as a class for expanded clones.

TRBV2	-	TRBD1	TRBJ2-1	TGTGCCAGCATACGGACAGGGATCAATGAGCAGTTCTTC	CASIRTGINEQFF
TRBV7-8	-	-	TRBJ2-2	TGTGCCAGCAGGCTCGACTGGAACACCGGGGAGCTGTTTTTT	CASRLDWNTGELFF
TRBV7-3	once	-	TRBJ1-6	TGTGCCAGCAGTAACAGTCCGCGTCCAGAATCACCCCTCCACTTT	CASSNSPRPESPLHF
TRBV18	-	-	TRBJ1-1	TGTGCCAGCTCACCTGCCGGGAACACTGAAGCTTTCTTT	CASSPAGNTEAFF
TRBV5-8	few	TRBD1	TRBJ1-4	TGTGCCAGCAGGCGGGACAGCGTTTTTGCAACTAATGAAAAACTGTTTTTT	CASRRDSVFATNEKLFF
TRBV6-5	-	-	TRBJ2-1	TGTGCCAGCAGTTACTCGGGGCTTGAGCAGTTCTTC	CASSYSGLEQFF
TRBV19	-	TRBD1	TRBJ2-1	TGTGCCAGCACCCTCGTGACAGGGGGCAATGAGCAGTTCTTC	CASTLVTGGNEQFF
TRBV6-6	-	-	TRBJ2-1	TGTGCCAGCAGTTCTACGTCGCATGAGCAGTTCTTC	CASSSTSHEQFF
TRBV19	-	TRBD1	TRBJ2-3	TGTGCCAGTGGGCTTGAGGGACAGCCCACAGATACGCAGTATTTT	CASGLEGQPTDTQYF
TRBV4-2	-	TRBD1	TRBJ1-1	TGTGCCAGCAGCCAAGACCCGACAGGGCTGAACACTGAAGCTTTCTTT	CASSQDPTGLNTEAFF
TRBV5-4	-	-	TRBJ1-2	TGTGCCAGCAGCTTGGGGACAGGCTACACCTTC	CASSLGTGYTF
TRBV18	-	-	TRBJ2-7	TGTGCCAGCTCACCAGGGGGCATCAGCAGGGAGTACGAGCAGTACTTC	CASSPGGISREYEQYF
TRBV7-3	-	-	TRBJ2-7	TGTGCCAGCAGCTTAAACCCGCGAGGCGAGCAGTACTTC	CASSLNPRGEQYF
TRBV5-1	-	TRBD1	TRBJ1-2	TGCGCCAGCAGCTTGGGACAGGGATTCGATGGCTACACCTTC	CASSLGQGFDGYTF
TRBV11-2	-	-	TRBJ1-2	TGTGCCAGTGGTCGGGGTTACTATGGCTACACCTTC	CASGRGYYGYTF